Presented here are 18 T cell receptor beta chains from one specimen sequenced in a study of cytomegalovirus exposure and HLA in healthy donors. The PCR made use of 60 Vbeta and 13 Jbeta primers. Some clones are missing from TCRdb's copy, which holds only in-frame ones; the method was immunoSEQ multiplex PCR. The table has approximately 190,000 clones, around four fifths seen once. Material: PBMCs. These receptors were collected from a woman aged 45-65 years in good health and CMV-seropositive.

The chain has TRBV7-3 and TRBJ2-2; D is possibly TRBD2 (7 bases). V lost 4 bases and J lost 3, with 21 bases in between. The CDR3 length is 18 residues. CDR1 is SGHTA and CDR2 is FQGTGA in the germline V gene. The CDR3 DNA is TGTGCCAGCAGCTGCCCCGTCGGGGGGCTAAAGGACACCGGGGAGCTGTTTTTT. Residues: CASSCPVGGLKDTGELFF.

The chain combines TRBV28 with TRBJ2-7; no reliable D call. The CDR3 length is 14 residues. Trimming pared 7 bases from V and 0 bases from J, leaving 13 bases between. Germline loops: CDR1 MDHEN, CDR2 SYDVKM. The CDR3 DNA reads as TGTGCCAGCAATTCTTATCCCCCCTCCTACGAGCAGTACTTC. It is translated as CASNSYPPSYEQYF.

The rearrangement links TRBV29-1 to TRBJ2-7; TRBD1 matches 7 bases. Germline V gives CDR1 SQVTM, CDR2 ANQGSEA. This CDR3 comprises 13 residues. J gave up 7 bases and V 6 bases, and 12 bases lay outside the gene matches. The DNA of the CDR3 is TGCAGCGTGGGACAGAGAGGGGCCGGGGAGCAGTACTTC. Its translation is CSVGQRGAGEQYF.

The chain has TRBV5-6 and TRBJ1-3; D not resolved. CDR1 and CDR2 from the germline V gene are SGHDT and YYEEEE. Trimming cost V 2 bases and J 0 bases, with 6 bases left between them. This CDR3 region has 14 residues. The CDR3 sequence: CASSFPVSGNTIYF. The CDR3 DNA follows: TGTGCCAGCAGCTTTCCAGTCTCTGGAAACACCATATATTTT.

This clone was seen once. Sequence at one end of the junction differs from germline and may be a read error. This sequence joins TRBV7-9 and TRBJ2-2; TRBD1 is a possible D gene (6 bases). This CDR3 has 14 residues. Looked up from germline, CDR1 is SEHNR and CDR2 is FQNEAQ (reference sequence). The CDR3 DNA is TGTTCCAGCAGCGCTAACAGGGACACCGGGGAGCTGTTTTTT. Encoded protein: CSSSANRDTGELFF.

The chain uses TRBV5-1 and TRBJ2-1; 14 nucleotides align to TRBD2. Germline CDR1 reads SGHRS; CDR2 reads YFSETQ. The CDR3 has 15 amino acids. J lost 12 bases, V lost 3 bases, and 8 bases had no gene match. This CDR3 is CASSSETSGGAGQFF. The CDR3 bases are TGCGCCAGCAGCTCTGAGACTAGCGGGGGGGCCGGGCAGTTCTTC.

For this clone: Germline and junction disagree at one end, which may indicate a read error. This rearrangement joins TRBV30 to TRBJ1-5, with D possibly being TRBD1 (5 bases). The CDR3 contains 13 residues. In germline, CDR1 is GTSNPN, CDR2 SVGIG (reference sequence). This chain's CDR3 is CVWSGRGEQPQHF. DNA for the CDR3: TGTGTCTGGAGTGGGAGGGGCGAGCAGCCCCAGCATTTT.

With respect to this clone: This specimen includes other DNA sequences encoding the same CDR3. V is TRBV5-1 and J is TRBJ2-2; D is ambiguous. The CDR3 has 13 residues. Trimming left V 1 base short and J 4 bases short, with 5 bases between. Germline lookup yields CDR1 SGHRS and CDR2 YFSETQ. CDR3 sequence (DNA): TGCGCCAGCAGCTTGTCTCCCACCGGGGAGCTGTTTTTT. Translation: CASSLSPTGELFF.

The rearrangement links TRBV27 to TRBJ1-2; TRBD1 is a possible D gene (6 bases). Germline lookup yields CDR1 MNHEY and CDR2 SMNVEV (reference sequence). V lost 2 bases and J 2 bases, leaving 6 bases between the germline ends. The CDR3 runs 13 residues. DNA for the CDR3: TGTGCCAGCAGTTTAGGACAGAACTATGGCTACACCTTC. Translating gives CASSLGQNYGYTF.

This CDR3 is CASSRRQVGTEAFF. CDR3 DNA sequence: TGTGCCAGCAGCAGACGACAGGTGGGCACTGAAGCTTTCTTT. The V gene is TRBV7-9, the J gene TRBJ1-1, with D maybe TRBD1 (6 bases). CDR3 length: 14 amino acids. The germline V and J ends were trimmed by 5 bases and 4 bases, with 14 bases remaining between them. Germline V gene lookup returns CDR1 SEHNR and CDR2 FQNEAQ (reference sequence).

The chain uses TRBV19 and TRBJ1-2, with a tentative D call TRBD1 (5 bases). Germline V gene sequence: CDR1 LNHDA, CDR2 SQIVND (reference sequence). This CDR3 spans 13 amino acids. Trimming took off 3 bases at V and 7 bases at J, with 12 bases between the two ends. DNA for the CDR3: TGTGCCAGTAGTATTACAGGCCTTATTGGCTACACCTTC. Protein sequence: CASSITGLIGYTF. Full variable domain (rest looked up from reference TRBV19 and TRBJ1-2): DGGITQSPKYLFRKEGQNVTLSCEQNLNHDAMYWYRQDPGQGLRLIYYSQIVNDFQKGDIAEGYSVSREKKESFPLTVTSAQKNPTAFYLCASSITGLIGYTFGSGTRLTVV.

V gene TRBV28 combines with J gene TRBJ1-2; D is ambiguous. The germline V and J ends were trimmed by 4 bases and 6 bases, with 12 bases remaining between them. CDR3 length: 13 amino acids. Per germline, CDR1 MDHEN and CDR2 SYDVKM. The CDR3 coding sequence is TGTGCCAGCAGTTCCGCAGGCGCCCATGGCTACACCTTC. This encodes CASSSAGAHGYTF.

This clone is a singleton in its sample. CDR3 DNA sequence: TGTGCCTGGAGTCTCGGGCGAGGGGGCTATGAGCAGTTCTTC. Its protein product is CAWSLGRGGYEQFF. The genes are TRBV30 and TRBJ2-1; 7 bases match TRBD1. The CDR3 has 14 residues. Trimming removed 2 bases from V and 8 bases from J; junction bases left unmatched: 9. The germline gives CDR1 GTSNPN, CDR2 SVGIG (reference sequence).

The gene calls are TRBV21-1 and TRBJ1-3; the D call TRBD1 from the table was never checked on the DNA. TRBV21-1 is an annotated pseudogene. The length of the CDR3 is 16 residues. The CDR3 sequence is CASSIEDRGSGNTIYF. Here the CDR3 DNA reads TGTGCCAGCAGCATCGAGGACAGGGGCTCTGGAAACACCATATATTTT.

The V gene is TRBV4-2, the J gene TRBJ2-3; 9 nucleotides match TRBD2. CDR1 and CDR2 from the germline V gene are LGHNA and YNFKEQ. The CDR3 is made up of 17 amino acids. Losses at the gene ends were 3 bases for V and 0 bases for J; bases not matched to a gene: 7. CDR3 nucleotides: TGTGCCAGCAGCCAGGATAGCGGGGGTATCAGCACAGATACGCAGTATTTT. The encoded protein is CASSQDSGGISTDTQYF.

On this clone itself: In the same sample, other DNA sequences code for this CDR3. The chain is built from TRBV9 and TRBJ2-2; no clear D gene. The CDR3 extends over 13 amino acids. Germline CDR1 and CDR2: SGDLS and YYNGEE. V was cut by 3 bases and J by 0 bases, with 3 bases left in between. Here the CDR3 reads CASSAANTGELFF. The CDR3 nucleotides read TGTGCCAGCAGCGCCGCGAACACCGGGGAGCTGTTTTTT.

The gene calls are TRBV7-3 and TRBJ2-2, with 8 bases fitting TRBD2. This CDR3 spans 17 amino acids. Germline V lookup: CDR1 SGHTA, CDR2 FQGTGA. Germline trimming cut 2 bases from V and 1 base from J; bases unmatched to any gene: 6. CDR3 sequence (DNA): TGTGCCAGCAGCTTAGCGGGGGGCCGACAGAACACCGGGGAGCTGTTTTTT. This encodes CASSLAGGRQNTGELFF.

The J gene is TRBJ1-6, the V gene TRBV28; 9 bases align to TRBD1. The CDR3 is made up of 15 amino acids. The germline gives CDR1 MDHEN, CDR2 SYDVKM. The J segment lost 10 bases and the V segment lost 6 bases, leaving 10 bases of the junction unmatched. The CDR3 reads CASRGQGAAGSPLHF. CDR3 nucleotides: TGTGCCAGCAGGGGACAGGGCGCAGCCGGATCACCCCTCCACTTT.